Presented here are 25 T cell receptor beta chains from one specimen sequenced in a study of T cells after posttransplantation cyclophosphamide. Generated by immunoSEQ multiplex PCR, the TCRdb table keeps only in-frame clones and is missing some. Singletons are absent from the sample, which has some 40,000 clones. Material: PBMCs. These TCRs come from a man aged 45-65 years in good health, CMV-negative, and a related stem cell transplant donor.

The chain links TRBV18 to TRBJ1-3, with no clear D. This CDR3 is built from 13 residues. Germline CDR1 is KGHSH and CDR2 is LQKENI. V was pared by 3 bases and J by 8 bases, with 11 bases between. Written as DNA, the CDR3 is TGTGCCAGCTCACCTGTCTCGAGGGACACCATATATTTT. It encodes CASSPVSRDTIYF.

There are many counts of this clone. The J gene is TRBJ2-7, the V gene TRBV18; 7 nucleotides match TRBD2. Germline V CDR1 and CDR2: KGHSH, LQKENI. The CDR3 is 17 amino acids. Trimming removed 4 bases from V and 4 bases from J; junction bases left unmatched: 16. The CDR3 nucleotides read TGTGCCAGCTCACTGATCATCGAAAGCGGGGCCAAATACGAGCAGTACTTC. Protein product: CASSLIIESGAKYEQYF.

This clone was detected many times. V gene TRBV12-2 combines with J gene TRBJ1-5. TRBV12-2 is a pseudogene locus. The CDR3 is 15 amino acids. CDR3 protein: CASRLEGGGDQPQHF. The DNA of the CDR3 is TGTGCAAGTCGCTTAGAGGGAGGTGGGGATCAGCCCCAGCATTTT.

This clone was picked up many times. The chain joins TRBV5-1 to TRBJ2-7; D remains unclear. The germline V gene encodes CDR1 SGHRS and CDR2 YFSETQ. The CDR3 is made up of 11 amino acids. Trimming removed 0 bases at V and 5 bases at J, with 3 bases between. CDR3 nucleotides: TGCGCCAGCAGCTTGGCTGACGAGCAGTACTTC. As protein: CASSLADEQYF.

This clone was observed at least ten times. The rearrangement joins TRBV19 to TRBJ1-5; 8 bases line up with TRBD1. V was clipped by 6 bases and J by 0 bases; unmatched bases: 7. CDR1 LNHDA and CDR2 SQIVND come from the germline V gene (reference sequence). The CDR3 runs 16 residues. This CDR3 reads CASRGQGDFSNQPQHF. CDR3 DNA sequence: TGTGCCAGTAGAGGACAGGGAGATTTTAGCAATCAGCCCCAGCATTTT.

The rearrangement links TRBV9 to TRBJ2-1; D possibly corresponds to TRBD2 (5 bases). Germline assignment: CDR1 SGDLS and CDR2 YYNGEE. Trimming took 0 bases from V and 8 from J, leaving 18 bases between them. The CDR3 sequence is 16 residues long. The CDR3 loop reads CASSVGVAREGDEQFF. The CDR3 DNA reads as TGTGCCAGCAGCGTAGGAGTCGCCCGAGAGGGAGATGAGCAGTTCTTC.

The chain recombines TRBV6-1 with TRBJ2-3; D possibly corresponds to TRBD1 (6 bases). Per germline, CDR1 MNHNS and CDR2 SASEGT. There are 15 residues in the CDR3. Trimming removed 1 base at V and 4 bases at J, with 12 bases between. The CDR3 region has the DNA TGTGCCAGCAGTGAAGTTACAGGGACGGCAGATACGCAGTATTTT. Encoded protein: CASSEVTGTADTQYF.

This clone was counted many times. This chain uses TRBV7-6 with TRBJ2-7, with D maybe TRBD2 (6 bases). Germline V CDR1 and CDR2: SGHVS, FNYEAQ. There are 14 residues in the CDR3. The ends were cut back, 4 bases at V and 0 bases at J, with 10 bases in the middle. CDR3: CASSSGLGSYEQYF. The DNA for the CDR3 is TGTGCCAGCAGCTCGGGACTGGGCTCCTACGAGCAGTACTTC.

This clone occurred many times. V gene TRBV9 combines with J gene TRBJ1-5; TRBD1 is a possible D gene (6 bases). V lost 4 bases and J lost 5, with 16 bases in between. The CDR3 consists of 15 residues. Germline V gene data show CDR1 as SGDLS and CDR2 as YYNGEE. The CDR3 sequence: CASSMSGETHQPQHF. The CDR3, as DNA: TGTGCCAGCAGCATGTCAGGGGAGACGCATCAGCCCCAGCATTTT.

In its sample, this clone was seen many times. The chain is built from TRBV5-1 and TRBJ2-2; 9 positions agree with TRBD1. V shed 5 bases and J 3 bases; nucleotides not matched to a gene: 2. This CDR3 spans 14 amino acids. Germline assignment: CDR1 SGHRS and CDR2 YFSETQ. The CDR3 region is CASSWDRDTGELFF. The CDR3 region has the DNA TGCGCCAGCAGTTGGGACAGGGACACCGGGGAGCTGTTTTTT.

This clone was found many times. This chain uses TRBV7-9 with TRBJ1-4; D is ambiguous. This CDR3 has 12 amino acids. The V gene's germline CDR1 is SEHNR and CDR2 FQNEAQ (reference sequence). V was trimmed by 5 bases and J by 8 bases, leaving 9 bases between them. The CDR3 nucleotides read TGTGCCAGCAGCGTCCTACAGGAAAAACTGTTTTTT. It specifies CASSVLQEKLFF.

The table lists this clone with many counts. The V call is TRBV9, the J call TRBJ2-1; 16 nucleotides match TRBD2. The CDR3 contains 22 residues. Per germline, CDR1 SGDLS and CDR2 YYNGEE. With V trimmed by 3 bases and J by 3 bases, 18 bases remained unmatched. CDR3 sequence (DNA): TGTGCCAGCAGCGCAAATATAGCCGGGACTAGCGGGAGGGCCACAGTCTACAATGAGCAGTTCTTC. This encodes CASSANIAGTSGRATVYNEQFF.

Only a few counts were recorded for this clone. The V gene is TRBV2, the J gene TRBJ2-5, with TRBD2 matching 10 bases. Looked up from germline, CDR1 is SNHLY and CDR2 is FYNNEI. This CDR3 comprises 14 residues. The V and J ends lost 8 bases and 2 bases, in that order; junction bases with no gene match: 5. The CDR3 region has the DNA TGTGCCAGCGGGGAAGCGGGGGGGCAAGAGACCCAGTACTTC. Encoded protein: CASGEAGGQETQYF.

This clone occurred many times. This chain links TRBV5-4 with TRBJ2-3; 7 nucleotides agree with TRBD1. Germline-derived CDR1 and CDR2 are SGHNT and YYREEE (reference sequence). Trimming took 4 bases from V and 4 from J; bases not matched to a gene: 3. The CDR3 sequence is 13 residues long. This CDR3 reads CASSVGQSDTQYF. The CDR3 coding sequence is TGTGCCAGCAGCGTGGGACAGTCAGATACGCAGTATTTT.

This clone appeared many times. The chain recombines TRBV27 with TRBJ1-1; possibly TRBD1 for D (6 bases). Germline V gene lookup returns CDR1 MNHEY and CDR2 SMNVEV (reference sequence). The CDR3 length is 13 residues. Trimming stripped 4 bases from V and 10 bases from J, with 16 bases between. The CDR3 DNA reads TGTGCCAGCAGTTGGAGGGAGGGGGGGTTAGCTTTCTTT. It translates to CASSWREGGLAFF.

The sample holds many counts of this clone. This chain uses TRBV27 with TRBJ1-1; D is unresolved. Trimming took off 1 base at V and 2 bases at J, with 11 bases between the two ends. Germline assignment: CDR1 MNHEY and CDR2 SMNVEV (reference sequence). The CDR3 has 15 amino acids. The CDR3: CASSLFGGQNTEAFF. The CDR3, as DNA: TGTGCCAGCAGTTTATTCGGCGGTCAAAACACTGAAGCTTTCTTT.

This clone was detected many times. V usage is TRBV18 and J usage is TRBJ2-1, with 8 bases aligning to TRBD1. Germline V gives CDR1 KGHSH, CDR2 LQKENI. V shed 2 bases, J shed 3 bases, and the junction held 0 bases outside the gene matches. The CDR3 has 14 residues. CDR3 bases: TGTGCCAGCTCACCAACAGGGGGCTACAATGAGCAGTTCTTC. This codes for CASSPTGGYNEQFF.

This clone was recorded at least ten times. The CDR3: CASSSAGQGAGGYTF. The CDR3, as DNA: TGTGCCAGCAGCTCAGCGGGACAGGGGGCGGGTGGCTACACCTTC. The rearrangement uses TRBV5-4 and TRBJ1-2; 12 bases line up with TRBD1. V trimming: 3 bases; J trimming: 7 bases; junction bases outside the gene matches: 7. CDR3 length: 15 residues. Germline V gene lookup returns CDR1 SGHNT and CDR2 YYREEE (reference sequence).

This clone was picked up many times. V gene TRBV7-9 combines with J gene TRBJ2-3, with 8 bases fitting TRBD2. CDR3 size: 15 residues. Trimming took 8 bases from V and 3 from J; bases not matched to a gene: 10. Germline V CDR1 and CDR2: SEHNR, FQNEAQ (reference sequence). CDR3 amino acids: CASHRSGGVTDTQYF. CDR3 DNA: TGTGCCAGCCACAGGTCCGGGGGGGTTACAGATACGCAGTATTTT.

This clone came up many times. The gene calls are TRBV5-1 and TRBJ2-7; D might be TRBD2 (5 bases). The germline CDR1 and CDR2 sequences are SGHRS and YFSETQ. This CDR3 has 13 residues. V was pared by 4 bases and J by 3 bases, with 11 bases between. The CDR3 bases are TGCGCCAGCAGCCCATCTACTAGCTACGAGCAGTACTTC. Protein product: CASSPSTSYEQYF.

The sample holds many counts of this clone. The J gene is TRBJ2-7, the V gene TRBV6-6; D gene uncertain. Per germline, CDR1 MNHNY and CDR2 SVGAGI (reference sequence). This CDR3 region has 16 residues. Trimming removed 5 bases at V and 0 bases at J, with 17 bases between. The chain's CDR3 is CASSPPPVLSSYEQYF. CDR3 nucleotides: TGTGCCAGCAGTCCTCCCCCGGTCCTGAGCTCCTACGAGCAGTACTTC.

The sample holds many counts of this clone. The chain has TRBV5-1 and TRBJ2-3; a weak D match, TRBD1 (6 bases). Trimming cost V 4 bases and J 2 bases, with 8 bases left between them. The CDR3 is 13 amino acids. CDR1 is SGHRS and CDR2 is YFSETQ in the germline V gene. As DNA, the CDR3 is TGCGCCAGCAGCGAGGGACACACAGATACGCAGTATTTT. Translation gives CASSEGHTDTQYF.

The rearrangement uses TRBV7-2 and TRBJ2-7; TRBD2 agrees at 10 bases. This CDR3 has 15 residues. V trimming: 2 bases; J trimming: 6 bases; junction bases outside the gene matches: 7. Germline V CDR1 and CDR2: SGHTA, FQGNSA. The chain's CDR3 is CASSLLAGELAEQYF. In DNA form, the CDR3 reads TGTGCCAGCAGCTTACTAGCGGGAGAGCTTGCCGAGCAGTACTTC.

In its sample, this clone was seen many times. V gene TRBV4-1 combines with J gene TRBJ2-1, with 9 bases fitting TRBD2. This CDR3 has 17 amino acids. Per germline, CDR1 MGHRA and CDR2 YSYEKL. V was clipped by 1 base and J by 6 bases; unmatched bases: 10. The CDR3 DNA reads TGCGCCAGCAGCCAAGCCCCCGGGACTAGCAGTCTCAATGAGCAGTTCTTC. Protein product: CASSQAPGTSSLNEQFF.

This clone was counted at least ten times. The chain employs TRBV7-9 and TRBJ2-2, with TRBD1 matching over 8 bases. The CDR3 runs to 15 residues. Unmatched junction bases numbered 4, after V lost 5 bases and J lost 2 bases. Germline CDR1 is SEHNR and CDR2 is FQNEAQ (reference sequence). CDR3 residues: CASSPGTGNTGELFF. The DNA for the CDR3 is TGTGCCAGCAGCCCCGGGACAGGAAACACCGGGGAGCTGTTTTTT.